The T cell receptor (beta chain) under discussion was sequenced for a study of T-cell reconstitution after alpha-beta-depleted transplantation in children. Study outcomes and limitations: From surviving recipient T cells and thymic progenitors came the high day-60 TCRbeta diversity observed in some patients. As was reported, about two months after transplant, alpha-beta T cells came from several hundred expanded graft clones.

A TCRbeta library incorporating unique molecular identifiers was prepared. MiXCR, applied by TCRdb to the PCR reads, yields one record per CDR3 protein. The sample records about 460,000 distinct CDR3 sequences, about an eighth being singletons. On this clonotype itself: Its antigen remains unknown.

V shed 1 base and J shed 1 base, with 8 bases lying between them. The CDR3 has 14 residues. CDR1 and CDR2 (germline): SGHRS, YFSETQ. This receptor was identified in a female patient aged 2-9 years who had a stem cell transplant for aplastic anemia, so the T cells may come from the graft donor. This chain uses TRBV5-1 with TRBJ2-5; D remains ambiguous. The material was PBMCs, mostly from graft donor cells, obtained 180 days after TCRalphabeta/CD19-depleted stem cell transplant. The CDR3 DNA reads TGCGCCAGCAGCTTGTTTGGGCCCCAAGAGACCCAGTACTTC. Translating it yields CASSLFGPQETQYF.